This TCR beta chain emerged from a study of cytomegalovirus exposure and HLA in healthy donors. This table comes from immunoSEQ multiplex PCR, and its TCRdb copy is limited to in-frame clones, with some not included. In the table there are about 130,000 clones, 94% of which are singletons. The length of the CDR3 is 15 residues. Germline CDR1 is MGHRA and CDR2 is YSYEKL. The V gene end was trimmed by 4 bases and the J gene end by 2 bases; junction bases not matched to a gene: 4. The chain combines TRBV4-1 with TRBJ2-7, with TRBD1 identical over 11 bases. The sequence was obtained from a young man in good health and CMV-seropositive. Sequencing input: PBMCs. CDR3 loop: CASSPGGQGAYEQYF. CDR3 nucleotide sequence: TGCGCCAGCAGCCCAGGGGGACAGGGGGCCTACGAGCAGTACTTC.